The 5 T cell receptor beta chains below all came from one sample that was sequenced in a study of cytomegalovirus exposure and HLA in healthy donors. The PCR ran on 60 Vbeta and 13 Jbeta primers. Measured with immunoSEQ multiplex PCR; TCRdb has only the in-frame clones, and not every one. The table shows 170,000 or so clones, with approximately 80% occurring only once. The material sequenced was PBMCs. The receptor source for this set is a young woman in good health and CMV-seronegative.

The chain carries TRBV9 and TRBJ2-2, with D perhaps TRBD1 (6 bases). The germline V gene encodes CDR1 SGDLS and CDR2 YYNGEE. V was pared by 4 bases and J by 4 bases, with 14 bases between. This CDR3 is 15 amino acids long. CDR3 DNA sequence: TGTGCCAGCAGCCAAACAGGGTCGGGCACCGGGGAGCTGTTTTTT. Translation: CASSQTGSGTGELFF.

The table lists this clone with a count of one. J is TRBJ1-1 and V is TRBV5-1, with a tentative D call TRBD1 (5 bases). Between the trimmed V and J ends, which lost 4 bases and 7 bases, there was a span of 14 bases. This CDR3 comprises 13 residues. Looked up from germline, CDR1 is SGHRS and CDR2 is YFSETQ. CDR3 sequence: CASSREDRDEAFF. CDR3 nucleotides: TGCGCCAGCAGCAGGGAAGACAGAGATGAAGCTTTCTTT.

V usage is TRBV5-8 and J usage is TRBJ2-1; 7 positions match TRBD1. In germline, CDR1 is SGHTS, CDR2 YDEGEE. V lost 2 bases and J lost 0; bases outside the gene matches: 8. The CDR3 has 17 amino acids. The CDR3 DNA reads TGTGCCAGCAGCTTCAATACTGGGACAGACTCCTACAATGAGCAGTTCTTC. As protein: CASSFNTGTDSYNEQFF.

This chain uses TRBV7-2 with TRBJ2-7, with 9 nucleotides matching TRBD1. Germline V gene data show CDR1 as SGHTA and CDR2 as FQGNSA. This CDR3 contains 15 residues. The ends lost 3 bases at V and 4 bases at J; junction bases unmatched: 7. The CDR3 DNA follows: TGTGCCAGCAGCTTGTTACAGGGGGCGCATTACGAGCAGTACTTC. Protein: CASSLLQGAHYEQYF.

This chain connects TRBV5-6 to TRBJ1-6; 8 bases line up with TRBD1. The CDR3 loop spans 14 amino acids. J was trimmed by 7 bases and V by 4 bases; bases with no gene match: 4. Germline loops: CDR1 SGHDT, CDR2 YYEEEE. The CDR3 nucleotides read TGTGCCAGCAGCCAAAGACAGGGGAATTCACCCCTCCACTTT. Protein sequence: CASSQRQGNSPLHF. Together with reference TRBV5-6 and TRBJ1-6, the CDR3 gives the full variable domain: DAGVTQSPTHLIKTRGQQVTLRCSPKSGHDTVSWYQQALGQGPQFIFQYYEEEERQRGNFPDRFSGHQFPNYSSELNVNALLLGDSALYLCASSQRQGNSPLHFGNGTRLTVT.